This T cell receptor (beta chain) was captured by sequencing in a study of blood T cell repertoires in COVID-19. Only in-frame clones appear in the TCRdb table, and some are missing; sequencing was by immunoSEQ multiplex PCR. In the table there are around 360,000 clones, about 90% of which are singletons. This clone was counted once. The CDR3 contains 15 residues. Germline assignment: CDR1 SGHTA and CDR2 FQGNSA. Germline trimming cut 6 bases from V and 5 bases from J; bases unmatched to any gene: 8. The receptor was isolated from a man in his forties or fifties in a cohort exposed to, infected with or recovered from COVID-19 (not recorded which). The chain combines TRBV7-2 with TRBJ2-3; 10 nucleotides align to TRBD2. The source material was PBMCs or T cells enriched from blood (not recorded which). CDR3 nucleotides: TGTGCCAGCAGATCACCCGGACTAGCGGTAGATACGCAGTATTTT. Translation: CASRSPGLAVDTQYF.